The 17 T cell receptor beta chains listed next were all sequenced from one sample in a study of T cell responses to AZD1222 COVID-19 vaccine. TCRdb keeps only in-frame clones here, not all; method: immunoSEQ multiplex PCR. The sample contains approximately 110,000 clones, roughly 87% of which appear only once. Specimen: peripheral blood, collected 28 days after the second AZD1222 dose. Receptors originate from an adult who received the AZD1222 COVID-19 vaccine.

The V call is TRBV9, the J call TRBJ2-3, with 8 bases lining up with TRBD2. The CDR3 runs to 15 residues. Germline-derived CDR1 and CDR2 are SGDLS and YYNGEE. V was pared by 4 bases and J by 0 bases, with 4 bases of the junction left unmatched. The CDR3 here is CASSHLAGSTDTQYF. The CDR3 DNA sequence: TGTGCCAGCAGCCACTTAGCGGGAAGCACAGATACGCAGTATTTT.

The genes are TRBV3-1 (or the pseudogene TRBV3-2) and TRBJ1-1; D not resolved. This CDR3 has 17 residues. The V end lost 1 base, the J end lost 0 bases, and 15 bases lay between the germline ends. CDR1 and CDR2 (germline): LGHDT, YNNKEL (reference sequence). CDR3 sequence (DNA): TGTGCCAGCAGCCAAGGGTCTACAGCCTCGATGAACACTGAAGCTTTCTTT. It is translated as CASSQGSTASMNTEAFF.

CDR3 in DNA: TGTGCCAGCAGTTTAGGGTCCAGCCTTGAGGGGGATACGCAGTATTTT. Translated, it gives CASSLGSSLEGDTQYF. V and J are TRBV27 and TRBJ2-3, with D possibly being TRBD1 or TRBD2 (5 bases each). The CDR3 totals 16 residues. Trimming cost V 2 bases and J 6 bases, with 18 bases left between them. Looked up from germline, CDR1 is MNHEY and CDR2 is SMNVEV (reference sequence).

The chain employs TRBV28 and TRBJ2-6; D possibly corresponds to TRBD1 (6 bases). Per the germline V gene, CDR1 is MDHEN and CDR2 is SYDVKM. Trimming cost V 5 bases and J 2 bases, with 13 bases left between them. There are 16 residues in the CDR3. DNA for the CDR3: TGTGCCAGCAGTCTGCACTCAGGGGCTGGGGCCAACGTCCTGACTTTC. This codes for CASSLHSGAGANVLTF.

The CDR3 here is CASSLGGSGDYEQYF. The CDR3 DNA reads TGCGCCAGCAGCTTGGGAGGATCAGGGGATTACGAGCAGTACTTC. V is TRBV5-1 and J is TRBJ2-7; D is perhaps TRBD1 (6 bases). V was cut by 0 bases and J by 4 bases, with 14 bases left in between. The V gene's germline CDR1 is SGHRS and CDR2 YFSETQ. CDR3 length: 15 residues.

This chain uses TRBV7-8 with TRBJ1-4, with D maybe TRBD1 (5 bases). Trimming removed 1 base from V and 8 bases from J, with 20 bases in between. The germline CDR1 and CDR2 sequences are SGHVS and FQNEAQ. This CDR3 contains 17 residues. The CDR3 protein is CASSLVPHTGSGEKLFF. The CDR3 DNA is TGTGCCAGCAGCTTAGTCCCCCACACAGGTTCGGGGGAAAAACTGTTTTTT.

The chain links TRBV15 to TRBJ2-7; D unclear. V shed 1 base and J shed 3 bases, with 16 bases lying between them. In germline, CDR1 is LNHNV, CDR2 YYDKDF (reference sequence). This CDR3 comprises 16 residues. In nucleotides, the CDR3 is TGTGCCACCAGCAGAGTTCGGACGTTTGTCGGCTACGAGCAGTACTTC. Translating it yields CATSRVRTFVGYEQYF.

The chain recombines TRBV11-3 with TRBJ2-1; 8 nucleotides agree with TRBD2. Trimming removed 1 base from V and 6 bases from J; junction bases left unmatched: 8. The CDR3 is 16 residues long. From germline, CDR1 is SGHNT and CDR2 YENEEA. The CDR3 protein is CASSLGTSWSVNEQFF. The CDR3 DNA reads TGTGCCAGCAGCTTAGGGACTAGCTGGAGTGTCAATGAGCAGTTCTTC.

The chain joins TRBV10-3 to TRBJ1-1; tentatively, D is TRBD1 (6 bases). Germline V gives CDR1 ENHRY, CDR2 SYGVKD. The CDR3 loop spans 15 amino acids. Trimming removed 6 bases from V and 4 bases from J, with 18 bases in between. The CDR3 is CAIRAGAGVATEAFF. The CDR3 DNA reads as TGTGCCATCAGAGCTGGTGCAGGGGTGGCCACTGAAGCTTTCTTT.

The chain joins TRBV5-4 to TRBJ2-1, with 8 bases fitting TRBD2. V lost 2 bases, J lost 7 bases, and 8 bases stayed unmatched. The CDR3 is made up of 15 amino acids. The germline CDR1 and CDR2 sequences are SGHNT and YYREEE (reference sequence). CDR3 loop: CASSFSIGRDNEQFF. CDR3 sequence (DNA): TGTGCCAGCAGCTTTTCTATCGGGAGGGATAATGAGCAGTTCTTC.

The chain has TRBV7-2 and TRBJ2-7, with TRBD2 matching 11 bases. CDR3 size: 15 residues. Germline loops: CDR1 SGHTA, CDR2 FQGNSA. Unmatched junction bases numbered 10, after V lost 1 base and J lost 11 bases. CDR3 loop: CASSLETSGEGMEYF. CDR3 sequence (DNA): TGTGCCAGCAGCTTAGAGACTAGCGGGGAGGGTATGGAGTACTTC.

The chain combines TRBV19 with TRBJ2-7; D may be TRBD2 (6 bases). The V gene's germline CDR1 is LNHDA and CDR2 SQIVND (reference sequence). There are 12 residues in the CDR3. With 8 bases removed from V and 2 bases from J, the gap between germline ends came to 10 bases. CDR3: CASGGTPYEQYF. CDR3 DNA: TGTGCCAGTGGGGGGACGCCCTACGAGCAGTACTTC.

V and J are TRBV28 and TRBJ2-1, with D unclear. V lost 11 bases and J 2 bases, leaving 22 bases between the germline ends. This CDR3 contains 16 residues. Germline V lookup: CDR1 MDHEN, CDR2 SYDVKM. The CDR3 region is CAGSDVGESTYNEQFF. As DNA, the CDR3 is TGTGCCGGAAGCGACGTTGGGGAATCAACCTACAATGAGCAGTTCTTC.

In DNA form, the CDR3 reads TGTGCCAGCAGCGTAGCTGCAGGTTCTAACTATGGCTACACCTTC. Translated, it gives CASSVAAGSNYGYTF. The chain carries TRBV9 and TRBJ1-2; D remains unclear. Trimming took off 0 bases at V and 0 bases at J, with 9 bases between the two ends. The CDR3 is 15 amino acids. CDR1 and CDR2 (germline): SGDLS, YYNGEE.

This clone appeared once. The chain couples TRBV30 to TRBJ1-1; D is possibly TRBD1 (5 bases). CDR3 length: 13 residues. The V end lost 8 bases, the J end lost 0 bases, and 13 bases lay between the germline ends. The germline V gene has CDR1 GTSNPN and CDR2 SVGIG (reference sequence). The CDR3, as DNA: TGTGCCCGGACCCGACAGCTGAACACTGAAGCTTTCTTT. As protein: CARTRQLNTEAFF.

This chain uses TRBV18 with TRBJ1-1, with 7 bases matching TRBD1. Per the germline V gene, CDR1 is KGHSH and CDR2 is LQKENI. The V and J ends lost 4 bases and 4 bases, in that order; junction bases with no gene match: 6. The CDR3 has 14 residues. The CDR3 spells CASSQGAPSTEAFF. The CDR3 DNA reads as TGTGCCAGCTCACAGGGGGCGCCGAGCACTGAAGCTTTCTTT.

The chain links TRBV27 to TRBJ2-3; maybe TRBD2 (6 bases). The length of the CDR3 is 15 residues. Trimming took off 2 bases at V and 3 bases at J, with 12 bases between the two ends. Per germline, CDR1 MNHEY and CDR2 SMNVEV (reference sequence). CDR3 sequence reads: CASSLKAGWTDTQYF. CDR3 coding DNA: TGTGCCAGCAGTTTAAAGGCGGGATGGACAGATACGCAGTATTTT.